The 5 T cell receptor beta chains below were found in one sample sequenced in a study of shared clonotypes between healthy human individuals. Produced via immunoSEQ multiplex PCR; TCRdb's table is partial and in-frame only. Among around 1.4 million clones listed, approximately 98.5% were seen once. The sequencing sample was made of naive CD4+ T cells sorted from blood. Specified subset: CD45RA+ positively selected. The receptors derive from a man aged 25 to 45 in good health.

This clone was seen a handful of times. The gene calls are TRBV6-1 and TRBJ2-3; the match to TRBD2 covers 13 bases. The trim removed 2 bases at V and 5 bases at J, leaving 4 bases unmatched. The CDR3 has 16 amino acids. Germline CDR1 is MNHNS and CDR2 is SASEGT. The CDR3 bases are TGTGCCAGCAGTGAAACTAGCGGGAGGGCCGAAGATACGCAGTATTTT. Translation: CASSETSGRAEDTQYF.

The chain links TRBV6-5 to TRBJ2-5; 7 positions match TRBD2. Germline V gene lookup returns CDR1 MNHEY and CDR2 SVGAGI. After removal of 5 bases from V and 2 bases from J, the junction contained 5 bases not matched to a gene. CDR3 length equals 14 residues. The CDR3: CASSESGAQETQYF. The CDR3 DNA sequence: TGTGCCAGCAGTGAAAGCGGGGCGCAAGAGACCCAGTACTTC.

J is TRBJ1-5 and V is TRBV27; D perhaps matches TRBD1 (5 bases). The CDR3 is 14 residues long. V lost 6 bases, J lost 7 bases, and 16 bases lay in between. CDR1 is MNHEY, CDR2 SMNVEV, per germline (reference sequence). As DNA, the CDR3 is TGTGCCAGCAGAAGGCAGGGAGAAGAGCAGCCCCAGCATTTT. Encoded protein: CASRRQGEEQPQHF.

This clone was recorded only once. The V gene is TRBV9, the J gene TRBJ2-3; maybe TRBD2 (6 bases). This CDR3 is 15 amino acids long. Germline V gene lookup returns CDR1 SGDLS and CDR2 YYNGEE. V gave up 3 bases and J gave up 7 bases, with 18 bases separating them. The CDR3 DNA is TGTGCCAGCAGCGGTACCACGGCTAGCGCCAATACGCAGTATTTT. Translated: CASSGTTASANTQYF.

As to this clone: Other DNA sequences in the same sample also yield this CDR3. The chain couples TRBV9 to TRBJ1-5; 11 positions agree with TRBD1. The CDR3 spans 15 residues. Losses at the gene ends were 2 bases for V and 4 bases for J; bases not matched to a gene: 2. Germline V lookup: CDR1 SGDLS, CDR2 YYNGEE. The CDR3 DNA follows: TGTGCCAGCAGCGTTGGGACAGGGGGTAATCAGCCCCAGCATTTT. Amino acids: CASSVGTGGNQPQHF.